Sequencing of this T cell receptor (beta chain) was carried out in a study of blood T cell repertoires in COVID-19. The V gene's germline CDR1 is SNHLY and CDR2 FYNNEI. This CDR3 comprises 13 residues. With 4 bases removed from V and 6 bases from J, the gap between germline ends came to 12 bases. In the original workflow: Cell counts per sample came from amplifying reference gene primers. Produced via immunoSEQ multiplex PCR; TCRdb's table is partial and in-frame only. V and J calls plus clone size are reproduced from that table; the DNA served to infer D and trimming. This sample has fewer than 350,000 clones, with roughly 85% found just once.

This TCR was sampled from a woman in her thirties or forties with acute COVID-19. Sequencing was performed on PBMCs or T cells enriched from blood (not recorded which). The rearrangement links TRBV2 to TRBJ1-1; D gene uncertain. The DNA of the CDR3 is TGTGCCAGCAGTGGGTACAGAGACGCTGAAGCTTTCTTT. Its protein is CASSGYRDAEAFF.